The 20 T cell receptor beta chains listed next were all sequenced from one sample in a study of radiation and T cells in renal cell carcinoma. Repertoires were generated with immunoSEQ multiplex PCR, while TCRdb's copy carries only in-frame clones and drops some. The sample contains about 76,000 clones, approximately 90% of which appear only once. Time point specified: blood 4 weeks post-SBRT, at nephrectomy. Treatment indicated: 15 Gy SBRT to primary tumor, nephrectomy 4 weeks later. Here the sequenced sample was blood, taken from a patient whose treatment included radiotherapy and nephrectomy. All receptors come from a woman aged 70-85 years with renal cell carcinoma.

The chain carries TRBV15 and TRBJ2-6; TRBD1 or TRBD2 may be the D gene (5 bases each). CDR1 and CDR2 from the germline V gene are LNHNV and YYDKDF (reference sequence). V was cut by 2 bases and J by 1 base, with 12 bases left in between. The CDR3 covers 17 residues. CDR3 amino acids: CATSRLRGDSGANVLTF. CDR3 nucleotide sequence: TGTGCCACCAGCAGACTTCGAGGGGATTCTGGGGCCAACGTCCTGACTTTC.

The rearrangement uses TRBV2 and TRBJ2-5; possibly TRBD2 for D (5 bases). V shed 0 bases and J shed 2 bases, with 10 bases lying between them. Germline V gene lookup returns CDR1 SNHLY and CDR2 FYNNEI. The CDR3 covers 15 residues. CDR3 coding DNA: TGTGCCAGCAGTGAAGCCCTAGCTGCGCAAGAGACCCAGTACTTC. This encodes CASSEALAAQETQYF.

The CDR3 DNA reads as TGTGCCAGCAGTTACTCGCGGGACAGATCCTACGAGCAGTACTTC. Residues: CASSYSRDRSYEQYF. The chain couples TRBV6-5 to TRBJ2-7; tentatively, D is TRBD1 (7 bases). V dropped 0 bases and J dropped 1 base, with 10 bases sitting between them. Germline V lookup: CDR1 MNHEY, CDR2 SVGAGI. The CDR3 runs to 15 residues.

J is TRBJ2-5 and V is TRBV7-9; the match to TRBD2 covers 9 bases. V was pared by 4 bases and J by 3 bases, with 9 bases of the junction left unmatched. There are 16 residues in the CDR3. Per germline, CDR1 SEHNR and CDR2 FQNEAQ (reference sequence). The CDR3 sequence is CASSSQRGALKETQYF. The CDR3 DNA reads TGTGCCAGCAGCTCGCAGCGGGGGGCCCTGAAAGAGACCCAGTACTTC.

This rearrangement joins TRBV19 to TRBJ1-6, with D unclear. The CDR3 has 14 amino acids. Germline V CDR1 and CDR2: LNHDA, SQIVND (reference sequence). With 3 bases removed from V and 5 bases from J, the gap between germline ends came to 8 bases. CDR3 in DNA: TGTGCCAGTAGTATCAAAAGGGATAATTCACCCCTCCACTTT. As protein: CASSIKRDNSPLHF.

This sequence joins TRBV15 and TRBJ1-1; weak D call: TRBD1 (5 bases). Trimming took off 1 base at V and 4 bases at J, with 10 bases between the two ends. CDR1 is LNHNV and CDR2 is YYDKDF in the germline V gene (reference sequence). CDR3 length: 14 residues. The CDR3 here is CATSRGGTPTEAFF. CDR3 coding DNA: TGTGCCACCAGCAGAGGGGGGACCCCCACTGAAGCTTTCTTT.

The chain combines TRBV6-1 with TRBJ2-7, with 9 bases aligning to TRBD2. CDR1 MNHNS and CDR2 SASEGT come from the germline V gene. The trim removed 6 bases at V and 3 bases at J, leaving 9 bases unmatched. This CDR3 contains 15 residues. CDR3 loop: CASRVAGALSYEQYF. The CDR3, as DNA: TGTGCCAGCAGGGTAGCGGGGGCCCTTAGCTACGAGCAGTACTTC.

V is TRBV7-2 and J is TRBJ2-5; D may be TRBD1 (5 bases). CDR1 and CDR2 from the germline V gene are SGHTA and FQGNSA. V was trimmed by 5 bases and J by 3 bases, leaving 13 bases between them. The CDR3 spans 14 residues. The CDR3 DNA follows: TGTGCCAGCAGCCCGAGGACAAACAAAGAGACCCAGTACTTC. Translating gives CASSPRTNKETQYF.

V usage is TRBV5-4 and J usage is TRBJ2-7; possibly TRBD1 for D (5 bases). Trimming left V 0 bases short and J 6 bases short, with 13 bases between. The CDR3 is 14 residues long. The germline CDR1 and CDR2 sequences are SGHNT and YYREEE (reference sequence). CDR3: CASSLGQGRLEQYF. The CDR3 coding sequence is TGTGCCAGCAGCTTGGGCCAGGGCAGGCTCGAGCAGTACTTC.

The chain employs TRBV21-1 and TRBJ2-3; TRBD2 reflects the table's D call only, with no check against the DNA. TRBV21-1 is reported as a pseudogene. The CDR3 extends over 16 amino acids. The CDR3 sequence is CASSKPLAGSTDTQYF. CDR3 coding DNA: TGTGCCAGCAGCAAACCTCTAGCGGGGAGCACAGATACGCAGTATTTT.

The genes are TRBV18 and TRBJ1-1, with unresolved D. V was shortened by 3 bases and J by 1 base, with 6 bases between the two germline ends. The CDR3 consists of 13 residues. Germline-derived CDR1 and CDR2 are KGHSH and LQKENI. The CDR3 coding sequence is TGTGCCAGCTCACCTTTCGGGAACACTGAAGCTTTCTTT. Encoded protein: CASSPFGNTEAFF.

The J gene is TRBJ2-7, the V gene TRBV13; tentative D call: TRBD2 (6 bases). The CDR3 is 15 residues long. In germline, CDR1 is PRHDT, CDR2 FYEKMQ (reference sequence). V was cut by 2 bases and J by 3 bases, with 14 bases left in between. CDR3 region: CASSLLRGARYEQYF. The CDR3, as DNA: TGTGCCAGCAGCTTACTGCGGGGAGCGCGCTACGAGCAGTACTTC.

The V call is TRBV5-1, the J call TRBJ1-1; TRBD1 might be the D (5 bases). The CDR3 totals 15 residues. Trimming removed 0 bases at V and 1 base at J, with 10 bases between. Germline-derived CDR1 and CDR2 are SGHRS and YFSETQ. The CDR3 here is CASSLEWTTNTEAFF. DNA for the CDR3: TGCGCCAGCAGCTTGGAGTGGACAACGAACACTGAAGCTTTCTTT.

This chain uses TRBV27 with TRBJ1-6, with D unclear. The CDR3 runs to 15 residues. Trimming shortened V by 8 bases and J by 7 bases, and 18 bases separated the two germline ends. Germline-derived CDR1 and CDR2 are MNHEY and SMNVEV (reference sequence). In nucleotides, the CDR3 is TGTGCCAGCGCGATGGCCACTATCCCCAATTCACCCCTCCACTTT. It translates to CASAMATIPNSPLHF.

Here the CDR3 reads CASTTLGGHGTGELFF. The CDR3, as DNA: TGTGCCAGCACCACCCTAGGGGGGCACGGCACCGGGGAGCTGTTTTTT. This chain uses TRBV25-1 with TRBJ2-2, with D perhaps given as TRBD1 or TRBD2 (6 bases each). Germline-derived CDR1 and CDR2 are MGHDK and SYGVNS. The CDR3 spans 16 residues. Trimming stripped 7 bases from V and 4 bases from J, with 19 bases between.

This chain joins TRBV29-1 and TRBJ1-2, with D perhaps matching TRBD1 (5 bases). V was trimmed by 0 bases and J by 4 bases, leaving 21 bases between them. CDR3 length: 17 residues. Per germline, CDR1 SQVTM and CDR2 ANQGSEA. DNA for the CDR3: TGCAGCGTTGAAGATTTTTGGGGGAAGGGGTTGAGCTATGGCTACACCTTC. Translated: CSVEDFWGKGLSYGYTF.

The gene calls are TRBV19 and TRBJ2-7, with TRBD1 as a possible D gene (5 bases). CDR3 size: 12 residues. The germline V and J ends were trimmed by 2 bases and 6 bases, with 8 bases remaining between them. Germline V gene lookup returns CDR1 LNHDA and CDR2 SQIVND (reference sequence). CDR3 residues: CASSIPGFEQYF. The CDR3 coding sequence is TGTGCCAGTAGTATACCAGGGTTCGAGCAGTACTTC.

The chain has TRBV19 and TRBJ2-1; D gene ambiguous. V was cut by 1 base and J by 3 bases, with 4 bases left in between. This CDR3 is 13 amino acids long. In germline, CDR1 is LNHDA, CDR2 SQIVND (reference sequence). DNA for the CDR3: TGTGCCAGTAGTATAGGCAACTACAATGAGCAGTTCTTC. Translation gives CASSIGNYNEQFF.

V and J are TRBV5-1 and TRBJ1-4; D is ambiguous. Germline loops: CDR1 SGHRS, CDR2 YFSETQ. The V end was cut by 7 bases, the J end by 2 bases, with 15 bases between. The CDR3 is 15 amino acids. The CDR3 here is CASSEVGATNEKLFF. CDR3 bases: TGCGCCAGCTCGGAAGTCGGAGCGACTAATGAAAAACTGTTTTTT. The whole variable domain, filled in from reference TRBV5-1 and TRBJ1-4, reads KAGVTQTPRYLIKTRGQQVTLSCSPISGHRSVSWYQQTPGQGLQFLFEYFSETQRNKGNFPGRFSGRQFSNSRSEMNVSTLELGDSALYLCASSEVGATNEKLFFGSGTQLSVL.

Here the CDR3 DNA reads TGTGCCAGTAGTATAGGGGGTAGGCAGCCCCAGCATTTT. Translating gives CASSIGGRQPQHF. This chain links TRBV19 with TRBJ1-5; D remains ambiguous. The CDR3 is 13 amino acids. Germline lookup yields CDR1 LNHDA and CDR2 SQIVND (reference sequence). Deletions cut 1 base from V and 7 bases from J, with 8 bases between.